This T cell receptor beta chain was documented in a study of T cells expressing NK-cell markers. The CDR3 is 17 residues long. Germline V lookup: CDR1 LGHDT, CDR2 YNNKEL (reference sequence). From the 5' RACE reads, TCRdb lists one entry per CDR3 protein and no DNA. The sample shows approximately 380,000 distinct CDR3 sequences, and 5.2% sits with its ten largest clones. The TCR originated in a man aged 18 to 69 in good health. Sequencing was done on a sample of blood T cells: a sorted CD56 or NKG2C T cell subset, CD4+ or CD8+ T cells, or bulk PBMC T cells (not recorded which). V is TRBV3-1 and J is TRBJ2-2; lacking DNA, the TRBD1 call made by TCRdb goes unchecked. The CDR3 sequence: CASSQDAHRANTGELFF.